This TCR beta chain emerged from a study of blood T cell repertoires in COVID-19. Overall study: The United States, Italy and Spain supplied acute and convalescent COVID-19 samples.

Here immunoSEQ multiplex PCR was the method, and the copy in TCRdb shows in-frame clones only, minus some. Among around 250,000 clones, 86% were seen once, and the ten largest hold approximately 2.1%. V lost 2 bases, J lost 0 bases, and 4 bases stayed unmatched. In germline, CDR1 is SGHDT, CDR2 YYEEEE. The CDR3 covers 16 residues. The chain has TRBV5-6 and TRBJ2-7; TRBD1 aligns across 11 bases. The sequenced sample consisted of PBMCs or T cells enriched from blood (not recorded which). The origin of this receptor is a woman aged 50 to 60 who had recovered from COVID-19. CDR3 region: CASSFKGTGGSYEQYF. In DNA form, the CDR3 reads TGTGCCAGCAGCTTCAAGGGGACAGGGGGCTCCTACGAGCAGTACTTC.